The rows below give T cell receptor beta chains drawn from one sample of a study of regulatory T cells in long-lasting Graves disease. MiXCR was run by TCRdb on the multiplex PCR reads, yielding one entry per CDR3 protein. This sample yields about 420,000 distinct CDR3 sequences, of which about 15% are seen a single time; about 23% belongs to the top ten. The sample was also reused in another study, on T cells in Graves' hyperthyroidism and ophthalmopathy.

The material was peripheral blood mononuclear cells (PBMCs), obtained at new diagnosis, from a patient treated with antithyroid drugs. The receptors were gathered from a woman younger than 30 with Graves disease. CDR3s include the opening cysteine and the closing phenylalanine or tryptophan. A D gene is named only where the DNA matches it firmly. Clone size is not always given. Where it is, it says once, few, many or a class for expanded clones.

cdr3_length,clone_size,d_call,j_call,v_call,cdr3_aa,cdr3_nt
16,-,-,TRBJ2-5,TRBV5-4,CASSKHPRGSQETQYF,TGTGCCAGCAGCAAACACCCCCGGGGTAGCCAAGAGACCCAGTACTTC
14,many,-,TRBJ2-2,TRBV7-2,CASSFDRNTGELFF,TGTGCCAGCAGCTTTGATAGGAACACCGGGGAGCTGTTTTTT
17,many,TRBD2,TRBJ2-1,TRBV3-1,CASSQDGFGRAVYEQFF,TGTGCCAGCAGCCAAGATGGGTTCGGGAGGGCCGTATATGAGCAGTTCTTC
13,many,-,TRBJ2-7,TRBV20-1,CSASRGGLNEQYF,TGCAGTGCCTCGAGGGGGGGGTTGAACGAGCAGTACTTC
15,-,-,TRBJ2-2,TRBV6-5,CASSYFSPNTGELFF,TGTGCCAGCAGTTATTTTAGCCCTAACACCGGGGAGCTGTTTTTT
12,medium-sized,-,TRBJ2-4,TRBV11-1,CASSGLEGIQYF,TGTGCCAGCAGTGGTCTTGAAGGCATTCAGTACTTC
15,few,-,TRBJ2-7,TRBV5-8,CASNYQGGGSYEQYF,TGTGCCAGCAATTACCAGGGTGGTGGCTCCTACGAGCAGTACTTC
14,-,-,TRBJ1-1,TRBV5-1,CASATGQLNTEAFF,TGCGCCAGCGCGACAGGTCAGCTGAACACTGAAGCTTTCTTT
16,many,-,TRBJ1-1,TRBV30,CAWSSLPPTRNTEAFF,TGTGCCTGGAGTTCGTTACCCCCGACACGAAACACTGAAGCTTTCTTT
18,many,TRBD2,TRBJ2-1,TRBV5-1,CASRAASGRGISYNEQFF,TGCGCCAGCAGGGCAGCTAGCGGGAGAGGGATTTCCTACAATGAGCAGTTCTTC
15,many,-,TRBJ2-7,TRBV20-1,CSAPGFMAGGDEQYF,TGCAGTGCCCCCGGGTTCATGGCGGGCGGTGACGAGCAGTACTTC
14,many,-,TRBJ2-1,TRBV6-5,CASSYESSYNEQFF,TGTGCCAGCAGTTACGAGAGCTCCTACAATGAGCAGTTCTTC
15,many,-,TRBJ2-3,TRBV6-2/TRBV6-3,CASRLPAGGTDTQYF,TGTGCCAGCAGACTCCCGGCCGGGGGCACAGATACGCAGTATTTT
13,many,TRBD1,TRBJ2-1,TRBV7-6,CASSMTGSSEQFF,TGTGCCAGCAGCATGACAGGGTCCAGTGAGCAGTTCTTC
16,many,TRBD2,TRBJ2-7,TRBV28,CASSDISSGRPTEQYF,TGTGCCAGCAGTGATATCTCTAGCGGGAGGCCGACCGAGCAGTACTTC
13,-,-,TRBJ2-7,TRBV29-1,CSANSGAIIEQYF,TGCAGCGCGAACTCTGGTGCGATTATTGAGCAGTACTTC
13,few,-,TRBJ2-2,TRBV6-1,CASSVSGVGELFF,TGTGCCAGCAGTGTCAGTGGCGTCGGGGAGCTGTTTTTT
13,-,TRBD2,TRBJ2-3,TRBV20-1,CSAALAGVDTQYF,TGCAGTGCTGCTCTAGCGGGAGTAGATACGCAGTATTTT
13,many,-,TRBJ1-1,TRBV12-3/TRBV12-4,CASSSETNTEAFF,TGTGCCAGCAGTTCCGAGACGAACACTGAAGCTTTCTTT
15,-,TRBD2,TRBJ2-3,TRBV7-3,CASSSIAGATDTQYF,TGTGCCAGCAGCTCGATAGCGGGAGCCACAGATACGCAGTATTTT
13,-,-,TRBJ1-1,TRBV6-1,CASSRGMDTEAFF,TGTGCCAGCAGTCGCGGTATGGACACTGAAGCTTTCTTT
12,many,-,TRBJ1-1,TRBV12-3/TRBV12-4,CASSFSAAEAFF,TGTGCCAGCAGTTTCAGCGCCGCTGAAGCTTTCTTT
19,-,TRBD2,TRBJ2-1,TRBV11-1,CASSLGGTSGRARGDEQFF,TGTGCCAGCAGCTTAGGCGGGACTAGCGGGAGGGCTAGGGGGGATGAGCAGTTCTTC
18,few,-,TRBJ2-1,TRBV9,CASSTRGLAGEGDNEQFF,TGTGCCAGCAGTACCAGGGGATTGGCGGGAGAAGGAGACAATGAGCAGTTCTTC
13,-,-,TRBJ1-2,TRBV6-6,CASSYSSGAGYTF,TGTGCCAGCAGTTACTCGTCGGGGGCTGGCTACACCTTC
17,few,TRBD2,TRBJ2-7,TRBV10-3,CAISEPSGRAGSYEQYF,TGTGCCATCAGTGAACCTAGCGGGAGGGCCGGGTCCTACGAGCAGTACTTC